The 5 T cell receptor beta chains reported below all come from one sample, sequenced in a study of T cell responses to AZD1222 COVID-19 vaccine. Some clones are missing from TCRdb's copy, which holds only in-frame ones; the method was immunoSEQ multiplex PCR. The table has approximately 110,000 clones, approximately 85% seen once. The specimen was peripheral blood, collected 28 days after the second AZD1222 dose. The receptors were gathered from an adult who received the AZD1222 COVID-19 vaccine.

The chain uses TRBV5-1 and TRBJ2-3, with a weak D call TRBD2 (7 bases). Germline V gene data show CDR1 as SGHRS and CDR2 as YFSETQ. The CDR3 spans 16 residues. V dropped 3 bases and J dropped 3 bases, with 17 bases sitting between them. CDR3 amino acids: CASSSSSGGGTDTQYF. The CDR3 DNA is TGCGCCAGCAGCTCATCCTCGGGGGGCGGAACAGATACGCAGTATTTT.

The V call is TRBV12-3 or TRBV12-4, the J call TRBJ2-5; D call uncertain. The V end was cut by 3 bases, the J end by 1 base, with 6 bases between. There are 13 residues in the CDR3. The CDR3 DNA is TGTGCCAGCAGTTTCCGCAGCCAAGAGACCCAGTACTTC. Protein product: CASSFRSQETQYF.

The V gene is TRBV28, the J gene TRBJ1-2; possible D gene TRBD1, 5 bases. The V end lost 6 bases, the J end lost 2 bases, and 13 bases lay between the germline ends. The CDR3 loop spans 14 amino acids. The germline V gene has CDR1 MDHEN and CDR2 SYDVKM. The CDR3 DNA is TGTGCCAGCAGCCTACGACAGACGAACTATGGCTACACCTTC. Protein sequence: CASSLRQTNYGYTF.

The chain is built from TRBV7-3 and TRBJ2-5; D may correspond to TRBD1 or TRBD2 (7 bases each). Germline V gives CDR1 SGHTA, CDR2 FQGTGA. CDR3 length: 13 residues. Trimming left V 5 bases short and J 8 bases short, with 15 bases between. The CDR3 DNA reads as TGTGCCAGCAGCGCCGGACTAGGGGGCACCCAGTACTTC. It specifies CASSAGLGGTQYF.

The chain recombines TRBV5-1 with TRBJ1-1; no clear D gene. Looked up from germline, CDR1 is SGHRS and CDR2 is YFSETQ. With 1 base removed from V and 4 bases from J, the gap between germline ends came to 11 bases. The CDR3 length is 14 residues. The DNA for the CDR3 is TGCGCCAGCAGCTTGAATGAGATAGGCACTGAAGCTTTCTTT. The encoded protein is CASSLNEIGTEAFF.